This TCR beta chain is from a study of T cell repertoires in Merkel cell carcinoma (dated by TCRdb to the late 2010s). Context from the whole study: The study excluded patients who had received intralesional immunotherapy or systemic immune checkpoint blockade before the biopsy. MCPyV-specific clonotypes were first defined by tetramer sorting, cloning and paired TCR sequencing of expanded tumor-infiltrating lymphocytes. To be included, a participant needed a diagnosis of MCPyV-positive Merkel cell carcinoma and tumor-infiltrating lymphocytes that had been successfully expanded in vitro. What the research found in general, with its limitations: Normal tissue biopsies were not studied.

TRB CDR3 sequencing and data processing of tumor genomic DNA were performed with the immunoSEQ assay. TCRdb mirrors the immuneACCESS table, restricted to in-frame sequences. Some clones are absent from its copies; in checked studies, under half trace to an unresolved V gene, and the reason for the others is unknown. Counted in this sample were 13,000 to 15,000 clones; 76% of them appeared once. More than 15% of the sample belongs to the ten largest clones. Via the germline V gene, CDR1 is KGHSH and CDR2 LQKENI. The CDR3 has 12 amino acids, counting the end cysteine and phenylalanine. Just the 36-base CDR3 DNA is kept, in frame starting at base 1. Relative to germline, V is 3 bases shorter and J is 10 bases shorter, with 10 bases between their ends. Every study subject tested positive for serum antibodies to T-antigen and had biopsy-confirmed Merkel cell carcinoma that was MCPyV-positive. A handful of adjacent 10-micron frozen tumor sections were used for genomic DNA extraction without cell sorting or culture. Tumor biopsy tissue of roughly 5 x 5 x 5 mm was frozen in optimal cutting temperature compound. Hematoxylin and eosin scout sections confirmed abundant Merkel cell carcinoma and infiltrating cells in the frozen biopsy.

In regard to this clone: This clone's antigen is unknown. Base qualities are not provided; no much larger clone lies one nucleotide away.

Sequencing used tumor tissue. The origin of this receptor is an adult with Merkel cell carcinoma. Rearrangement joined TRBV18 to TRBJ2-1; a tentative D call is TRBD2 (6 bases match). This receptor carries the CDR3 CASSPTREEQFF. The DNA is as follows: TGTGCCAGCTCACCGACTAGAGAAGAGCAGTTCTTC.